The 22 T cell receptor beta chains below all came from one sample that was sequenced in a study of PD-1 blockade in mismatch repair-deficient tumors (dated by TCRdb to 2016 to 2017). The time point label corresponds to: peripheral blood 12 weeks after first pembrolizumab dose. Library generation was performed with the immunoSEQ multiplex PCR assay. TCRdb mirrors the immuneACCESS table, restricted to in-frame sequences. Some clones are absent from its copies; in checked studies, under half trace to an unresolved V gene, and the reason for the others is unknown. The sample yields around 23,000 clones; more than 80% were counted once. The top ten clones comprise about 19% of the sample. The sequencing used peripheral blood, collected 12 weeks after starting pembrolizumab. The receptors were gathered from an adult with mismatch repair-deficient cancer.

The chain couples TRBV2 to TRBJ2-7; D possibly corresponds to TRBD1 (5 bases). Germline V lookup: CDR1 SNHLY, CDR2 FYNNEI. Between the trimmed V and J ends, which lost 2 bases and 9 bases, there was a span of 11 bases. The length of the CDR3 is 12 residues. The CDR3: CASSETGRRQYF. The CDR3, as DNA: TGTGCCAGCAGTGAAACAGGCAGGCGGCAGTACTTC. Using reference TRBV2 and TRBJ2-7 for the parts outside the CDR3, the full variable domain is EPEVTQTPSHQVTQMGQEVILRCVPISNHLYFYWYRQILGQKVEFLVSFYNNEISEKSEIFDDQFSVERPDGSNFTLKIRSTKLEDSAMYFCASSETGRRQYFGPGTRLTVT.

The chain links TRBV6-6 to TRBJ2-5; TRBD1 agrees at 9 bases. Germline lookup yields CDR1 MNHNY and CDR2 SVGAGI (reference sequence). The junction had 10 bases not matched to a gene; V was cut back by 6 bases and J by 5 bases. The CDR3 length is 15 residues. CDR3 DNA sequence: TGTGCCAGCAGAATGAAAACAGGGGGCAGTGAGACCCAGTACTTC. This codes for CASRMKTGGSETQYF.

V and J are TRBV27 and TRBJ2-3; D is possibly TRBD1 or TRBD2 (5 bases each). This CDR3 spans 14 amino acids. Looked up from germline, CDR1 is MNHEY and CDR2 is SMNVEV (reference sequence). CDR3 DNA sequence: TGTGCAGCCTCAGGGACCCCGACGGGAGATACGCAGTATTTT. It is translated as CAASGTPTGDTQYF.

V usage is TRBV13 and J usage is TRBJ2-1; D unclear. V was trimmed by 0 bases and J by 7 bases, leaving 7 bases between them. Per the germline V gene, CDR1 is PRHDT and CDR2 is FYEKMQ (reference sequence). The CDR3 totals 13 residues. Here the CDR3 reads CASSLGTTNEQFF. In nucleotides, the CDR3 is TGTGCCAGCAGCTTAGGCACAACTAATGAGCAGTTCTTC.

V usage is TRBV7-6 and J usage is TRBJ2-7; possibly TRBD2 for D (6 bases). Trimming cost V 0 bases and J 7 bases, with 7 bases left between them. Germline V gene lookup returns CDR1 SGHVS and CDR2 FNYEAQ. The CDR3 contains 12 residues. CDR3 bases: TGTGCCAGCAGCTTAGCACGGGGGGAGCAGTACTTC. Residues: CASSLARGEQYF.

The chain recombines TRBV2 with TRBJ2-1, with 12 nucleotides matching TRBD2. In germline, CDR1 is SNHLY, CDR2 FYNNEI. J lost 0 bases, V lost 6 bases, and 9 bases had no gene match. The CDR3 length is 18 residues. This chain's CDR3 is CASRDGTSGPSSYNEQFF. The CDR3, as DNA: TGTGCCAGCAGGGACGGGACTAGCGGGCCAAGCTCCTACAATGAGCAGTTCTTC.

The gene calls are TRBV5-4 and TRBJ2-3; D is undetermined. Germline assignment: CDR1 SGHNT and CDR2 YYREEE (reference sequence). Trimming took off 3 bases at V and 5 bases at J, with 13 bases between the two ends. The CDR3 contains 14 residues. CDR3 loop: CASSSDPAQDTQYF. The CDR3 DNA is TGTGCCAGCAGCTCTGACCCAGCTCAAGATACGCAGTATTTT.

This clone was counted once. The rearrangement joins TRBV25-1 to TRBJ2-7, with D perhaps given as TRBD1 or TRBD2 (5 bases each). Germline V CDR1 and CDR2: MGHDK, SYGVNS. The CDR3 extends over 12 amino acids. Trimming left V 7 bases short and J 5 bases short, with 12 bases between. The CDR3 here is CASTEGHHEQYF. The CDR3 DNA sequence: TGTGCCAGCACCGAGGGGCATCACGAGCAGTACTTC.

This chain links TRBV15 with TRBJ1-2; TRBD1 might be the D (6 bases). CDR3 length equals 13 residues. V lost 1 base and J lost 6, with 9 bases in between. The germline V gene has CDR1 LNHNV and CDR2 YYDKDF (reference sequence). DNA of the CDR3: TGTGCCACCAGCAGAGTACAGGGTAATGGCTACACCTTC. It codes for CATSRVQGNGYTF.

The chain has TRBV11-2 and TRBJ2-3, with a weak D call TRBD1 (6 bases). There are 15 residues in the CDR3. Germline V gene sequence: CDR1 SGHAT, CDR2 FQNNGV. Trimming left V 4 bases short and J 0 bases short, with 11 bases between. Written as DNA, the CDR3 is TGTGCCAGCAGCTCGGGACACTTAAGCACAGATACGCAGTATTTT. Translation gives CASSSGHLSTDTQYF.

The gene calls are TRBV11-2 and TRBJ2-7; D might be TRBD2 (5 bases). This CDR3 has 16 residues. The germline V gene encodes CDR1 SGHAT and CDR2 FQNNGV. V shed 5 bases and J shed 5 bases, with 22 bases lying between them. The CDR3 DNA reads TGTGCCAGCAGCCCGTTCCGGGTTCTTGCGGGCCACGAGCAGTACTTC. This codes for CASSPFRVLAGHEQYF.

This chain uses TRBV19 with TRBJ1-2, with TRBD1 as a possible D gene (5 bases). The CDR3 sequence is 15 residues long. Germline V gives CDR1 LNHDA, CDR2 SQIVND (reference sequence). The germline V and J ends were trimmed by 6 bases and 4 bases, with 18 bases remaining between them. This chain's CDR3 is CASREQGPSSYGYTF. The CDR3 coding sequence is TGTGCCAGTAGGGAGCAGGGTCCCTCCTCCTATGGCTACACCTTC.

Worth noting for this clone: Sequence at one end of the junction differs from germline and may be a read error. J is TRBJ2-7 and V is TRBV6-1; no firm D call. The J call is uncertain, as TRBJ2-1 better fits the DNA end. CDR3 size: 14 residues. CDR1 and CDR2 from the germline V gene are MNHNS and SASEGT. CDR3 DNA: TGTGCCAGCTGTGAAGACGGATCCGTTTACGAGCAGTTCTTC. Translation: CASCEDGSVYEQFF.

Only one count was recorded for this clone. The chain combines TRBV5-1 with TRBJ2-7; TRBD2 matches at 10 bases. The CDR3 extends over 14 amino acids. The germline V gene has CDR1 SGHRS and CDR2 YFSETQ. With 0 bases clipped from V and 6 bases from J, the junction kept 3 bases outside the gene matches. CDR3 loop: CASSLASGSLEQYF. The CDR3 DNA sequence: TGCGCCAGCAGCTTGGCTAGCGGGAGCCTCGAGCAGTACTTC.

The chain joins TRBV6-1 to TRBJ1-3; maybe TRBD1 (5 bases). The germline CDR1 and CDR2 sequences are MNHNS and SASEGT. The CDR3 runs to 15 residues. Trimming shortened V by 6 bases and J by 0 bases, and 12 bases separated the two germline ends. The CDR3 DNA follows: TGTGCCAGCAGAGACAGCCCAGACTCTGGAAACACCATATATTTT. Its protein product is CASRDSPDSGNTIYF.

The V call is TRBV25-1, the J call TRBJ2-2; 8 bases are shared with TRBD1. Germline V gives CDR1 MGHDK, CDR2 SYGVNS. V trimming: 6 bases; J trimming: 4 bases; junction bases outside the gene matches: 4. The CDR3 extends over 14 amino acids. The CDR3 coding sequence is TGTGCCAGCAGAGAAACAGGGGGCACCGGGGAGCTGTTTTTT. Translating gives CASRETGGTGELFF. The variable domain in full, completed from reference TRBV25-1 and TRBJ2-2, reads EADIYQTPRYLVIGTGKKITLECSQTMGHDKMYWYQQDPGMELHLIHYSYGVNSTEKGDLSSESTVSRIRTEHFPLTLESARPSHTSQYLCASRETGGTGELFFGEGSRLTVL.

The chain has TRBV19 and TRBJ2-1; D gene ambiguous. CDR1 and CDR2 (germline): LNHDA, SQIVND (reference sequence). The CDR3 contains 13 residues. V shed 1 base and J shed 9 bases, with 10 bases lying between them. CDR3 in amino acids: CASSIGQRGEQFF. CDR3 DNA: TGTGCCAGTAGTATAGGGCAGCGAGGTGAGCAGTTCTTC. Variable domain in full (rest from reference TRBV19 and TRBJ2-1): DGGITQSPKYLFRKEGQNVTLSCEQNLNHDAMYWYRQDPGQGLRLIYYSQIVNDFQKGDIAEGYSVSREKKESFPLTVTSAQKNPTAFYLCASSIGQRGEQFFGPGTRLTVL.

The rearrangement joins TRBV20-1 to TRBJ1-2; D remains unclear. CDR1 is DFQATT, CDR2 SNEGSKA, per germline (reference sequence). Trimming stripped 5 bases from V and 9 bases from J, with 13 bases between. The CDR3 has 11 residues. Written as DNA, the CDR3 is TGCAGTGCTCAGGATCCGGGCCGCTACACCTTC. As protein: CSAQDPGRYTF.

The count of this clone is one. The chain is built from TRBV6-5 and TRBJ2-3, with a tentative D call TRBD2 (5 bases). Trimming stripped 0 bases from V and 3 bases from J, with 10 bases between. The germline CDR1 and CDR2 sequences are MNHEY and SVGAGI. CDR3 size: 15 residues. CDR3: CASSYSGVGTDTQYF. The CDR3 DNA sequence: TGTGCCAGCAGTTACTCGGGAGTCGGGACAGATACGCAGTATTTT.

The genes are TRBV10-3 and TRBJ2-5, with 9 bases that match TRBD2. V shed 1 base and J 5 bases; nucleotides not matched to a gene: 5. There are 15 residues in the CDR3. The germline V gene has CDR1 ENHRY and CDR2 SYGVKD. The CDR3 spells CAISEWASGIETQYF. The CDR3 DNA sequence: TGTGCCATCAGTGAGTGGGCTAGCGGGATTGAGACCCAGTACTTC.

V is TRBV5-6 and J is TRBJ2-7; D might be TRBD2 (5 bases). V was trimmed by 6 bases and J by 1 base, leaving 8 bases between them. In germline, CDR1 is SGHDT, CDR2 YYEEEE. CDR3 length equals 12 residues. CDR3 amino acids: CASNRGSYEQYF. CDR3 bases: TGTGCCAGCAACCGGGGATCCTACGAGCAGTACTTC.

J is TRBJ2-1 and V is TRBV11-3, with TRBD2 matching 14 bases. CDR3 length: 16 amino acids. After removal of 5 bases from V and 9 bases from J, the junction contained 9 bases not matched to a gene. CDR1 and CDR2 from the germline V gene are SGHNT and YENEEA. CDR3 amino acids: CASSPGLAGAGGEQFF. The CDR3 DNA sequence: TGTGCCAGCAGCCCGGGACTAGCGGGAGCGGGGGGTGAGCAGTTCTTC.